These 18 T cell receptor beta chains were all obtained from the same sample, sequenced in a study of PD-L1 blockade in urothelial cancer. As for time point: pretreatment peripheral blood. Clones were sequenced by immunoSEQ multiplex PCR, and TCRdb holds only the in-frame ones, with some missing. The table lists tens of thousands of clones, roughly 76% of them singletons. The material sequenced was PBMCs, taken around atezolizumab (anti-PD-L1) treatment. These receptors were obtained from a man in his 70s with urothelial cancer.

J is TRBJ2-7 and V is TRBV6-5, with D possibly matching TRBD2 (6 bases). The V gene's germline CDR1 is MNHEY and CDR2 SVGAGI. This CDR3 comprises 11 residues. Trimming removed 6 bases at V and 4 bases at J, with 7 bases between. CDR3 nucleotide sequence: TGTGCCAGCAGAGGGACTTACGAGCAGTACTTC. Protein sequence: CASRGTYEQYF.

This chain links TRBV6-6 with TRBJ1-4; D is perhaps TRBD1 (5 bases). CDR1 and CDR2 (germline): MNHNY, SVGAGI (reference sequence). Trimming shortened V by 11 bases and J by 7 bases, and 17 bases separated the two germline ends. The CDR3 is made up of 13 amino acids. CDR3 residues: CAVGGGGGEKLFF. Here the CDR3 DNA reads TGTGCCGTGGGGGGTGGGGGAGGTGAAAAACTGTTTTTT.

In its sample, this clone was seen a few times. The chain couples TRBV12-5 to TRBJ1-1, with 8 bases identical to TRBD1. Looked up from germline, CDR1 is LGHNT and CDR2 is FRNRAP. V lost 0 bases to trimming and J lost 1 base; unmatched junction nucleotides: 7. The CDR3 loop spans 17 amino acids. The CDR3 nucleotides are TGTGCTAGTGGTTTGGTGAGCAGGGGGCTTGGGAACACTGAAGCTTTCTTT. It translates to CASGLVSRGLGNTEAFF.

V gene TRBV29-1 combines with J gene TRBJ1-3, with D unclear. V lost 7 bases and J lost 6, with 13 bases in between. Germline V lookup: CDR1 SQVTM, CDR2 ANQGSEA. This CDR3 has 12 residues. The CDR3 DNA reads as TGCAGCGCAAGGACTGAAGCAAACACCATATATTTT. Amino acids: CSARTEANTIYF.

The chain uses TRBV6-4 and TRBJ1-2, with 9 bases that match TRBD1. The junction had 3 bases not matched to a gene; V was cut back by 6 bases and J by 4 bases. CDR1 and CDR2 (germline): MRHNA, SNTAGT. The CDR3 is made up of 13 amino acids. This CDR3 reads CASSSDRGYGYTF. The CDR3 nucleotides read TGTGCCAGCAGCTCGGACAGGGGCTATGGCTACACCTTC.

This clone has only a few counts. The chain couples TRBV27 to TRBJ2-1; 11 positions match TRBD2. The CDR3 sequence is 15 residues long. CDR1 MNHEY and CDR2 SMNVEV come from the germline V gene (reference sequence). The trim removed 8 bases at V and 7 bases at J, leaving 10 bases unmatched. The CDR3 spells CASRGVAGGGNEQFF. CDR3 DNA: TGTGCCAGCCGCGGAGTAGCGGGGGGGGGAAATGAGCAGTTCTTC.

This clone has a handful of counts. This chain uses TRBV10-3 with TRBJ1-2; D not resolved. This CDR3 region has 12 residues. V dropped 9 bases and J dropped 8 bases, with 16 bases sitting between them. Germline loops: CDR1 ENHRY, CDR2 SYGVKD. The chain's CDR3 is CAISHGTGGYTF. CDR3 sequence (DNA): TGTGCCATATCACACGGTACGGGAGGCTACACCTTC.

This clone has only a few counts. J is TRBJ2-1 and V is TRBV5-4, with TRBD2 matching over 8 bases. J lost 5 bases, V lost 0 bases, and 1 base had no gene match. CDR1 SGHNT and CDR2 YYREEE come from the germline V gene (reference sequence). CDR3 length: 14 residues. The CDR3 is CASSLVGLDNEQFF. In DNA form, the CDR3 reads TGTGCCAGCAGCTTGGTGGGACTAGACAATGAGCAGTTCTTC. The full variable domain, rest sourced from reference TRBV5-4 and TRBJ2-1, is ETGVTQSPTHLIKTRGQQVTLRCSSQSGHNTVSWYQQALGQGPQFIFQYYREEENGRGNFPPRFSGLQFPNYSSELNVNALELDDSALYLCASSLVGLDNEQFFGPGTRLTVL.

The V gene is TRBV6-1, the J gene TRBJ1-1; 12 bases map to TRBD1. Germline assignment: CDR1 MNHNS and CDR2 SASEGT. With 6 bases clipped from V and 5 bases from J, the junction kept 7 bases outside the gene matches. This CDR3 region has 15 residues. CDR3 sequence (DNA): TGTGCCAGCAGCCTGGGACAGGGGGCGCTTACTGAAGCTTTCTTT. Protein: CASSLGQGALTEAFF.

This rearrangement joins TRBV30 to TRBJ2-1; 7 bases align to TRBD2. Germline CDR1 reads GTSNPN; CDR2 reads SVGIG (reference sequence). J lost 9 bases, V lost 5 bases, and 13 bases had no gene match. There are 14 residues in the CDR3. CDR3 sequence (DNA): TGTGCCTGGCTTCTAGCGGACCCGGTCGGTGAGCAGTTCTTC. Translation: CAWLLADPVGEQFF.

This clone was recorded only once. V gene TRBV19 combines with J gene TRBJ2-2; 8 bases are shared with TRBD1. CDR3 length: 20 residues. CDR1 and CDR2 (germline): LNHDA, SQIVND (reference sequence). The J segment lost 6 bases and the V segment lost 2 bases, leaving 20 bases of the junction unmatched. The CDR3 DNA sequence: TGTGCCAGTAGTATAAGGGTAACAGGGGGATCTCCGAAATCCGCCGGGGAGCTGTTTTTT. It translates to CASSIRVTGGSPKSAGELFF.

The rearrangement joins TRBV29-1 to TRBJ1-1; 8 positions match TRBD1. CDR3 length equals 11 residues. Germline CDR1 is SQVTM and CDR2 is ANQGSEA. The ends lost 6 bases at V and 9 bases at J; junction bases unmatched: 6. The CDR3 nucleotides are TGCAGCGTGGTTCAGGGGGCGAAAGCTTTCTTT. Encoded protein: CSVVQGAKAFF.

This chain connects TRBV19 to TRBJ1-2, with 9 bases identical to TRBD1. Germline V CDR1 and CDR2: LNHDA, SQIVND (reference sequence). This CDR3 contains 14 residues. Germline trimming cut 6 bases from V and 0 bases from J; bases unmatched to any gene: 2. Here the CDR3 DNA reads TGTGCCAGTAGGAGGACAGGGGCTAACTATGGCTACACCTTC. Encoded protein: CASRRTGANYGYTF.

The sample holds a few counts of this clone. The chain uses TRBV11-3 and TRBJ2-7; D gene ambiguous. Germline assignment: CDR1 SGHNT and CDR2 YENEEA. The V end lost 2 bases, the J end lost 0 bases, and 5 bases lay between the germline ends. CDR3 length: 13 residues. This chain's CDR3 is CASSLTVSYEQYF. The CDR3, as DNA: TGTGCCAGCAGCTTAACGGTCTCCTACGAGCAGTACTTC.

This chain joins TRBV11-3 and TRBJ2-3; D is perhaps TRBD2 (7 bases). V shed 2 bases and J shed 4 bases, with 13 bases lying between them. Per germline, CDR1 SGHNT and CDR2 YENEEA. The CDR3 consists of 15 residues. The CDR3 DNA follows: TGTGCCAGCAGCTTATTTGGGAGGGGGGCAGATACGCAGTATTTT. Protein: CASSLFGRGADTQYF.

The sample holds one count of this clone. The CDR3, as DNA: TGTGCCAGCAGGCCGGGTCTTAGCAATCAGCCCCAGCATTTT. This translates into CASRPGLSNQPQHF. The chain carries TRBV2 and TRBJ1-5; D gene uncertain. The germline V gene has CDR1 SNHLY and CDR2 FYNNEI. The length of the CDR3 is 14 residues. Trimming took off 6 bases at V and 0 bases at J, with 9 bases between the two ends.

The chain joins TRBV5-1 to TRBJ2-7; maybe TRBD1 (5 bases). V shed 1 base and J shed 0 bases, with 11 bases lying between them. The CDR3 contains 15 residues. CDR1 is SGHRS, CDR2 YFSETQ, per germline. The CDR3 nucleotides are TGCGCCAGCAGCTTGTCAGGGCGTACCTCCTACGAGCAGTACTTC. It is translated as CASSLSGRTSYEQYF.

The chain joins TRBV29-1 to TRBJ1-1; TRBD1 agrees at 12 bases. V lost 5 bases to trimming and J lost 1 base; unmatched junction nucleotides: 8. Germline lookup yields CDR1 SQVTM and CDR2 ANQGSEA. This CDR3 contains 16 residues. CDR3 sequence (DNA): TGCAGCGTTTCCGGGACAGGGGGCTATCGGAACACTGAAGCTTTCTTT. Translating gives CSVSGTGGYRNTEAFF.